The sequence of this T cell receptor (beta chain) was determined in a study of blood T cell repertoires in COVID-19. The V end lost 4 bases, the J end lost 4 bases, and 9 bases lay between the germline ends. The CDR3 consists of 13 residues. Germline values: CDR1 SGHRS, CDR2 YFSETQ. Produced via immunoSEQ multiplex PCR; TCRdb's table is partial and in-frame only. Found here are more than 150,000 clones, roughly nine tenths of them singletons; the top ten hold 20% to 25%. The sample comprised peripheral blood. The genes are TRBV5-1 and TRBJ1-3, with D possibly TRBD1 on 5 matching bases. The clonotype originates from a man aged 65 to 79 with active or convalescent COVID-19. CDR3 amino acids: CASSQWTGNTIYF. For the CDR3, the DNA is TGCGCCAGCAGCCAATGGACAGGAAACACCATATATTTT.